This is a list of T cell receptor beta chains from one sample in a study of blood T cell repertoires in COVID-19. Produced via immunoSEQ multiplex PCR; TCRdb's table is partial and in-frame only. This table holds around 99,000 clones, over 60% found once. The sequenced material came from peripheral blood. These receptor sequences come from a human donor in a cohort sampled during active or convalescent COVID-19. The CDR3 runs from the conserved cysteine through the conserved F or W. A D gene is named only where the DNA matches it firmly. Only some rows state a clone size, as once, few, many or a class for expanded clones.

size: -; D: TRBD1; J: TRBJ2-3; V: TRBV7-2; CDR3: CASSSRGTGGAPDTQYF; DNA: TGTGCCAGCAGCTCTAGGGGGACAGGGGGCGCCCCAGATACGCAGTATTTT
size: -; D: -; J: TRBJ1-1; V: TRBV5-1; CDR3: CASSLPGTHTEAFF; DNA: TGCGCCAGCAGCTTGCCCGGGACTCACACTGAAGCTTTCTTT
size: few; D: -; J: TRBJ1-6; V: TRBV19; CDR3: CASRSQPLSYNSPLHF; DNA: TGTGCCAGTAGGTCACAGCCTCTCTCCTATAATTCACCCCTCCACTTT
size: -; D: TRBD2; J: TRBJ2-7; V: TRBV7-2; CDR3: CASSLAGTSGYEQYF; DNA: TGTGCCAGCAGCTTAGCGGGGACTAGCGGCTACGAGCAGTACTTC
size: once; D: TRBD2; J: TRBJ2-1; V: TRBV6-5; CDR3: CASGLFGGSSYEQFF; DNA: TGTGCCAGCGGCCTTTTTGGCGGGAGTTCCTATGAGCAGTTCTTC
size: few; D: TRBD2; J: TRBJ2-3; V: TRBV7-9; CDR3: CASSLQGLAGENTDTQYF; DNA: TGTGCCAGCAGCTTACAGGGACTAGCGGGAGAGAACACAGATACGCAGTATTTT
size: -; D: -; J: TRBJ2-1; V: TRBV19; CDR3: CASSIGFQGGEQFF; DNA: TGTGCCAGTAGTATAGGGTTCCAGGGCGGTGAGCAGTTCTTC
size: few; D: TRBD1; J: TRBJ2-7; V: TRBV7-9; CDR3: CASSGDRGGKEQYF; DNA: TGTGCCAGCAGCGGGGACAGGGGTGGAAAGGAGCAGTACTTC
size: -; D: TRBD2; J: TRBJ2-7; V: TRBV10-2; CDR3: CASSESTSGSYEQYF; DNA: TGCGCCAGCAGTGAGTCGACTAGCGGGAGTTACGAGCAGTACTTC
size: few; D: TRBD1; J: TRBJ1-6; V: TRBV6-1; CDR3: CASSATGGLGNSPLHF; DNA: TGTGCCAGCAGTGCTACAGGGGGCCTGGGTAATTCACCCCTCCACTTT
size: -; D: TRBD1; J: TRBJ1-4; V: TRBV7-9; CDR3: CASSFTGATNEKLFF; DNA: TGTGCCAGCAGCTTCACAGGGGCAACTAATGAAAAACTGTTTTTT
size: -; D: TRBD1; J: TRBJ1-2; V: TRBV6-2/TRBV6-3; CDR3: CASSNPGGYGYTF; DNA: TGTGCCAGCAGCAACCCAGGGGGATATGGCTACACCTTC
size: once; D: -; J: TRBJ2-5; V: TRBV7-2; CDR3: CASSLSRGDETQYF; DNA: TGTGCCAGCAGCTTGTCGCGCGGTGATGAGACCCAGTACTTC
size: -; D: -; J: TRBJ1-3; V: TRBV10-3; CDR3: CAISEHTSSGNTIYF; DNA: TGTGCCATCAGTGAGCACACGTCCTCTGGAAACACCATATATTTT
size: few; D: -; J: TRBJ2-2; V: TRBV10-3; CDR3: CAISEGQTGELFF; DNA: TGTGCCATCAGTGAGGGCCAAACCGGGGAGCTGTTTTTT
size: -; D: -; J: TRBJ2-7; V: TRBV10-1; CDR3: CASSEPTGQSTYEQYF; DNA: TGCGCCAGCAGTGAGCCGACCGGACAGAGCACCTACGAGCAGTACTTC
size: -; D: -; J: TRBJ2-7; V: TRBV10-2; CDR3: CASSELRTTYEQYF; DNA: TGCGCCAGCAGTGAACTGCGAACGACCTACGAGCAGTACTTC
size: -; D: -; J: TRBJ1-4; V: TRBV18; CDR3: CASSSQATNEKLFF; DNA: TGTGCCAGCTCATCCCAGGCAACTAATGAAAAACTGTTTTTT
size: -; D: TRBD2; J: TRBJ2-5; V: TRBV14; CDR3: CASSHWSGTDQETQYF; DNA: TGTGCCAGCAGCCACTGGAGCGGGACTGACCAAGAGACCCAGTACTTC
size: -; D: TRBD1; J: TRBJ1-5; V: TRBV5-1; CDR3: CASSFGQGNQPQHF; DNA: TGCGCCAGCAGCTTTGGACAGGGAAATCAGCCCCAGCATTTT
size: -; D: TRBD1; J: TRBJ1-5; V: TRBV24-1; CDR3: CATGRGNQPQHF; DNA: TGTGCCACCGGCAGGGGGAATCAGCCCCAGCATTTT
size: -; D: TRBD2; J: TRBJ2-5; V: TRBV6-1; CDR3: CASSEAGVGTLAGDVSAETQYF; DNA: TGTGCCAGCAGTGAAGCTGGGGTGGGGACACTAGCGGGGGACGTTTCTGCTGAGACCCAGTACTTC
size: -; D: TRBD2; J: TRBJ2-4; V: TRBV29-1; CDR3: CSVDFGTTTDIQYF; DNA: TGCAGCGTTGATTTCGGGACTACAACGGACATTCAGTACTTC
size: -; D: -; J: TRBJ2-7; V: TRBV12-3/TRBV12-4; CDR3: CASRLQGTYEQYF; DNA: TGTGCCAGCCGACTTCAGGGAACCTACGAGCAGTACTTC
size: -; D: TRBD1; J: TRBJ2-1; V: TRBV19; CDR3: CASSIVSRTGEQFF; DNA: TGTGCCAGTAGTATAGTTAGTCGGACAGGGGAGCAGTTCTTC
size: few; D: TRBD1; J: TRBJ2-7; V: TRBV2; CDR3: CATAFEQGRPPYEQYF; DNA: TGTGCCACCGCCTTCGAACAGGGGCGGCCCCCCTACGAGCAGTACTTC
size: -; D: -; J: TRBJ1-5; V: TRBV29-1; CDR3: CSVGTADQPQHF; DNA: TGCAGCGTTGGGACAGCCGATCAGCCCCAGCATTTT
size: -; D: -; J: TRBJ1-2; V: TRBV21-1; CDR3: CASSPWRQGICNYGYTF; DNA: TGTGCCAGCTCCCCTTGGAGACAGGGGATTTGTAACTATGGCTACACCTTC
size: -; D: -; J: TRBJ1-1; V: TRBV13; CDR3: CASSSRGGAFF; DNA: TGTGCCAGCAGCTCACGAGGGGGAGCTTTCTTT
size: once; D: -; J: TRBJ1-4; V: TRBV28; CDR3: CASTSYRTDINEKLFF; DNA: TGTGCCAGCACGAGCTACCGGACAGATATTAATGAAAAACTGTTTTTT
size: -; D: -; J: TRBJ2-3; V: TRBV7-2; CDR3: CASSLVARSSFTDTQYF; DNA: TGTGCCAGCAGCTTAGTAGCCCGGTCGTCCTTTACAGATACGCAGTATTTT
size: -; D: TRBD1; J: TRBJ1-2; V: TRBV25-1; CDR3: CASRGTDRGYGYTF; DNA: TGTGCCAGCAGGGGGACAGACCGGGGATATGGCTACACCTTC
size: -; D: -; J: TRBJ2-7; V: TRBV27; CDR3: CPGMRDSEYEQYF; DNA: TGCCCTGGAATGAGGGACTCCGAGTACGAGCAGTACTTC
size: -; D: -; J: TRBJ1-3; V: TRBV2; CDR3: CASSEGHLGNTIYF; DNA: TGTGCCAGCAGTGAAGGACACCTTGGAAACACCATATATTTT
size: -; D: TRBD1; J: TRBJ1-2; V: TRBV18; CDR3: CASSSSTGGSSSYGYTF; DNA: TGTGCCAGCTCATCATCTACAGGGGGCTCGAGTTCCTATGGCTACACCTTC
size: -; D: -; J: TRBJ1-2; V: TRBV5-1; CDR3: CASSLAGDSRVYGYTF; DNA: TGCGCCAGCAGCTTGGCCGGGGACTCAAGAGTCTATGGCTACACCTTC
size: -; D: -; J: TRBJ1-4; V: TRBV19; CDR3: CASSIGARGHEKLFF; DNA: TGTGCCAGTAGTATAGGGGCCAGGGGACACGAAAAACTGTTTTTT
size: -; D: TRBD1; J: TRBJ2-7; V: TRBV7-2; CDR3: CASTPDRGFYEQYF; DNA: TGTGCCAGCACTCCGGACAGGGGATTCTACGAGCAGTACTTC
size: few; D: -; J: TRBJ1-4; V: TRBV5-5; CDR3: CASSLAAVSNEKLFF; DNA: TGTGCCAGCAGCTTGGCCGCAGTCTCGAATGAAAAACTGTTTTTT
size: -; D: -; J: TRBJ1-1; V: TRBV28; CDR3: CASSLGLRNTEAFF; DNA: TGTGCCAGCAGTCTAGGACTGAGGAACACTGAAGCTTTCTTT
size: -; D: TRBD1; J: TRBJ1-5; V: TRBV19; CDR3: CASSLDRISQPQHF; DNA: TGTGCCAGTAGTCTGGACAGGATTAGCCAGCCCCAGCATTTT
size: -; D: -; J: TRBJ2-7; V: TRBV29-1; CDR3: CSVNQGGYEQYF; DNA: TGCAGCGTTAATCAGGGAGGCTACGAGCAGTACTTC
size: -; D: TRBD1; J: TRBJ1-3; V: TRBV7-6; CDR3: CASSLVTGTSSGNTIYF; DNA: TGTGCCAGCAGCTTAGTGACAGGGACCAGCTCTGGAAACACCATATATTTT
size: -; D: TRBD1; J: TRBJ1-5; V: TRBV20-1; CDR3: CSASSPPARGYNQPQHF; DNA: TGCAGTGCTAGTTCCCCCCCAGCCAGGGGGTACAATCAGCCCCAGCATTTT
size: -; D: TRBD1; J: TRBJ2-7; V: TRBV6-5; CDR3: CASSYSWGTGVYEQYF; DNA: TGTGCCAGCAGTTACAGTTGGGGGACAGGGGTCTACGAGCAGTACTTC
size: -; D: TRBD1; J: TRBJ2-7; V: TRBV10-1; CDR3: CASSGTGYEQYF; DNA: TGCGCCAGCAGCGGGACAGGATACGAGCAGTACTTC
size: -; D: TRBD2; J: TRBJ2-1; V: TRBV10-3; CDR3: CATAGGAFYNEQFF; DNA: TGTGCCACCGCCGGGGGGGCGTTTTACAATGAGCAGTTCTTC
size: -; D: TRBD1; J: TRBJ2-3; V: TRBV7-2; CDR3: CASSSYRGGADTQYF; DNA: TGTGCCAGCAGTTCCTACAGGGGCGGCGCAGATACGCAGTATTTT
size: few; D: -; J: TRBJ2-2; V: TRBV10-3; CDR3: CAISRTASGNTGELFF; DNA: TGTGCCATCAGTCGGACAGCTTCGGGGAACACCGGGGAGCTGTTTTTT
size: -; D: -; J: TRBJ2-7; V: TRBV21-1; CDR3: CASSKVGPYEQYF; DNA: TGTGCCAGCAGCAAAGTGGGCCCCTACGAGCAGTACTTC
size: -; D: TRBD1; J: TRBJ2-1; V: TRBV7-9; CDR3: CASSLNRGSSSYNEQFF; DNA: TGTGCCAGCAGCTTGAACAGGGGTTCGAGCTCCTACAATGAGCAGTTCTTC
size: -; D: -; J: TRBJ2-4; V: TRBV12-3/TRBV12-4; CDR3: CASSLLQGDIQYF; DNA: TGTGCCAGCAGTTTGCTTCAAGGAGACATTCAGTACTTC
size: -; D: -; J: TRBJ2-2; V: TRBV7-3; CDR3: CASSLRAHNTGELFF; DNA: TGTGCCAGCAGCTTAAGGGCTCATAACACCGGGGAGCTGTTTTTT
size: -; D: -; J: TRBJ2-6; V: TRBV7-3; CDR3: CASSQDISSGANVLTF; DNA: TGTGCCAGCAGCCAAGACATTAGCTCTGGGGCCAACGTCCTGACTTTC
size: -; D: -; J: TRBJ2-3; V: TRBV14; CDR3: CASSQGGVRTDTQYF; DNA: TGTGCCAGCAGCCAAGGGGGGGTTAGGACAGATACGCAGTATTTT
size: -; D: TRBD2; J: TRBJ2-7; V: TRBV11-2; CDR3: CASSLVAGQYEQYF; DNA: TGTGCCAGCAGCTTGGTAGCGGGGCAGTACGAGCAGTACTTC
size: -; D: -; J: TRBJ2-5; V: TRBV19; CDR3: CASSIDRGAQETQYF; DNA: TGTGCCAGTAGTATAGATCGGGGGGCCCAGGAGACCCAGTACTTC
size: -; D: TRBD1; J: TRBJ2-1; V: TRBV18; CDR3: CASSDRGNNEQFF; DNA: TGTGCCAGCTCCGACAGGGGGAACAATGAGCAGTTCTTC